These T cell receptor beta chains were read from a single sample in a study of tumor-infiltrating lymphocytes in primary liver carcinoma. TCRdb analysed the multiplex PCR reads with MiXCR anew, one entry per CDR3 protein. The table includes fewer than 85,000 distinct CDR3 sequences, around 66% detected once. Material: tumor-adjacent normal liver tissue. These receptors all come from a man in his forties with primary liver carcinoma and hepatitis B virus infection. CDR3s include the opening cysteine and the closing phenylalanine or tryptophan. The D gene is left open where the match is weak. Some rows have no size entry. The others give once, few or many, or a class for an expanded clone.

CDR3nt | CDR3aa | d_gene | j_gene | abundance | v_gene
TGTGCCAGCAGTTTGGGACAATACAATGAGCACTTCTTC | CASSLGQYNEHFF | NA | TRBJ2-1 | NA | TRBV5-4
TGTGCGAGCAGTATGGGGACAGGGGGGTCCTACGCGCAGTACTTC | CASSMGTGGSYAQYF | TRBD1 | TRBJ2-7 | NA | TRBV12-3/TRBV12-4
TGTGCCAGCAGTTACATGTTGGGACAGGGCAACTGCGTGCAGTACTTC | CASSYMLGQGNCVQYF | TRBD1 | TRBJ2-7 | once | TRBV6-5
TGCAGCGTTGGGCCAGGGGTCGGCGTGCAGTACTTC | CSVGPGVGVQYF | NA | TRBJ2-7 | NA | TRBV29-1
TGCAGCATTGAAAACGGGCTTACCTACGAGCAGTACTTC | CSIENGLTYEQYF | NA | TRBJ2-7 | NA | TRBV29-1
TGTGCCGGCAGCTTAGCCAATGAGCAGTTCTTC | CAGSLANEQFF | NA | TRBJ2-1 | NA | TRBV11-2
TGTGCCAGCAGTTTGACAGTGGCTGAGCAGTTCTTC | CASSLTVAEQFF | NA | TRBJ2-1 | many | TRBV6-1
TGTGCCAACAGCGCAGGAGGGTCGAATGAGCAATTCTTC | CANSAGGSNEQFF | NA | TRBJ2-1 | NA | TRBV11-1
TGCAGCGTTGGGAGTGGGACAGATACCCAGTACTTC | CSVGSGTDTQYF | TRBD1 | TRBJ2-5 | NA | TRBV29-1
TGTGCAAGCAGTGAGAGACCGCGGACTTTTGGAGTTGATGAGCAGTTCTTC | CASSERPRTFGVDEQFF | NA | TRBJ2-1 | NA | TRBV6-6
TGCGGCGTTGAAACAGGGGACCCCTACAATGAGCAGTTCTTC | CGVETGDPYNEQFF | TRBD1 | TRBJ2-1 | few | TRBV29-1
TGTGCCAGCAGTTTAGAGCCGGGCTCCTACAATGAGCAGTTCTTC | CASSLEPGSYNEQFF | NA | TRBJ2-1 | NA | TRBV28
TGTGCCTGCAGTTTGGGGACTGAAATATATGAGCAGTTCTTC | CACSLGTEIYEQFF | NA | TRBJ2-1 | NA | TRBV12-3/TRBV12-4
TGTGCCAGCAGTCCCCCTGGACTAGCGGGAGACGACGAGCAGTACTTC | CASSPPGLAGDDEQYF | TRBD2 | TRBJ2-7 | NA | TRBV6-1
TGTGCCAGTAGTCGGACAAGGGGCATCGTTTCTAATGAAAAACTGTTTTTT | CASSRTRGIVSNEKLFF | NA | TRBJ1-4 | NA | TRBV19
TGTGCCAGCAGTCCCCCACTGGCGGGAACCCAAGAGACCCAGTGCTTC | CASSPPLAGTQETQCF | NA | TRBJ2-5 | NA | TRBV28
TGCGCCAACGGCCAACTATTCCTCAGGGACATGGTGGAGCCCCAGCATTTT | CANGQLFLRDMVEPQHF | NA | TRBJ1-5 | NA | TRBV4-1
TGTGCCAGCAGCCCAGGGGTGGACTGCCCCTACGAGCAGTACTTC | CASSPGVDCPYEQYF | NA | TRBJ2-7 | NA | TRBV11-2
TGTGTCAGCAGGCGAGACTGGGTAGTGTACAAAGAGCAGTTCTTC | CVSRRDWVVYKEQFF | NA | TRBJ2-1 | NA | TRBV6-2/TRBV6-3
TGCGCCAGCAGTCCCGGACTAACGGGAGGGCCTAACTACGAGCAGTACTTC | CASSPGLTGGPNYEQYF | TRBD2 | TRBJ2-7 | NA | TRBV5-1
TGTGCCAGCAGCCAAGAACTAGCGCCGTGCACAGATACGCAGTATTTT | CASSQELAPCTDTQYF | TRBD2 | TRBJ2-3 | NA | TRBV4-2
TGTGCCTGGAATCCCAACGGGAAGAATGAGCAGTTCTTC | CAWNPNGKNEQFF | NA | TRBJ2-1 | NA | TRBV30
TGCAGCGTTTCCGGGCCGGCGAACACCGGGGAGCTGTTTTTT | CSVSGPANTGELFF | NA | TRBJ2-2 | few | TRBV29-1
TGTACCAGCAGTCCCCGCTGGGGGGGGGACACTGAAGCTTTCTTT | CTSSPRWGGDTEAFF | NA | TRBJ1-1 | NA | TRBV28
TGCGCCAGCAGCCAAGAGGCCAGGAATATCTACGAGCAGTACTTC | CASSQEARNIYEQYF | NA | TRBJ2-7 | NA | TRBV4-1
TGTGCCAATAGTGAAGGGTCTGGAAACACCATATATTTT | CANSEGSGNTIYF | NA | TRBJ1-3 | NA | TRBV6-1
TGTGCCAGCAGCCCTACCCGGAAAGGAGGGGAAGAGACACAGTACTTC | CASSPTRKGGEETQYF | NA | TRBJ2-5 | once | TRBV13
TGTGTCAGCAGCTCCGAAGGGTACAGCGAGCTGTTTTTT | CVSSSEGYSELFF | NA | TRBJ2-2 | NA | TRBV5-4
TGTACCAGCAGTTTAGTCGCGGGTCTCGGTCTCTACGAGCAGTATTTC | CTSSLVAGLGLYEQYF | NA | TRBJ2-7 | few | TRBV12-3/TRBV12-4
TGTGCCAGCAGTACCCGGACAGGGATCCTCAGCCAGCCCCAGCATTTC | CASSTRTGILSQPQHF | TRBD1 | TRBJ1-5 | NA | TRBV28
TGTGCCAGCTCCGGGGACAGTAAGAACACTGAAGCTTTCTTT | CASSGDSKNTEAFF | TRBD1 | TRBJ1-1 | NA | TRBV6-6
TGCGCCAGCAGCTCTCCCTACGTCGGGGAGCTGTTTTTT | CASSSPYVGELFF | NA | TRBJ2-2 | many | TRBV5-1